The 10 T cell receptor beta chains reported below all come from one sample, sequenced in a study of tumor and adjacent non-tumor tissue in lung cancer. The template was RNA from unsorted bulk tissue. A modified ARM-PCR protocol with three rounds of nested PCR amplified TCRbeta. TCRdb passed the multiplex PCR reads through MiXCR, listing each CDR3 protein once. The repertoire has around 200,000 distinct CDR3 sequences, 71% of them found once; the top ten carry 20% to 25%. The sequenced sample consisted of lung tumor tissue. These receptors originate from a man in his sixties with non-small cell lung cancer.

About this clonotype: A read error may account for a junction end that differs from germline. The genes are TRBV5-4 and TRBJ2-7, with 11 positions matching TRBD1. CDR1 is SGHNT, CDR2 YYREEE, per germline (reference sequence). This CDR3 is built from 13 residues. The CDR3 protein is CACSWTGGDEQYF. The CDR3 DNA sequence: TGTGCCTGCAGCTGGACAGGGGGCGACGAGCAGTACTTC.

A note on this clonotype: This likely comes from a read error, as the CDR3 has no conserved phenylalanine or tryptophan at its end. The chain employs TRBV11-3 and TRBJ2-3; maybe TRBD2 (6 bases). Germline V gene sequence: CDR1 SGHNT, CDR2 YENEEA. The CDR3 runs to 14 residues. V was shortened by 5 bases and J by 8 bases, with 17 bases between the two germline ends. The CDR3 here is CASSPPTRPVTQYL. CDR3 in DNA: TGTGCCAGCAGCCCCCCGACTAGGCCCGTTACGCAGTATCTT.

This rearrangement joins TRBV11-3 to TRBJ2-7; D could derive from TRBD1 or TRBD2 (5 bases each). Between the trimmed V and J ends, which lost 8 bases and 4 bases, there was a span of 24 bases. The CDR3 is 16 residues long. Germline lookup yields CDR1 SGHNT and CDR2 YENEEA. The CDR3 bases are TGTGCCAGCTCCGGGGTGGGGCCACTAGTCCCGTACGAGCAGTACTTC. Amino acid sequence: CASSGVGPLVPYEQYF.

Concerning this clonotype: A much larger clone lies one base from this, so it may be a read error. V gene TRBV6-5 combines with J gene TRBJ1-2; a possible D gene is TRBD1 (5 bases). The CDR3 covers 12 residues. Germline lookup yields CDR1 MNHEY and CDR2 SVGAGI. In nucleotides, the CDR3 is TGTGTTTCCAGGAGGGGTAACTATGGCTACACCTTC. It yields the protein CVSRRGNYGYTF.

This clonotype came up many times. The chain recombines TRBV11-2 with TRBJ2-5; 9 bases line up with TRBD2. CDR3 length equals 17 residues. Trimming at V came to 4 bases and at J to 6 bases, leaving 15 bases not matched to a gene. CDR1 is SGHAT and CDR2 is FQNNGV in the germline V gene. For the CDR3, the DNA is TGTGCCAGCAGCTCCGGCTCAGGGCGGGGGGGCGCGAAGACCCAGTACTTC. It yields the protein CASSSGSGRGGAKTQYF.

Comments on this clonotype: Here the CDR3 omits its conserved ending phenylalanine or tryptophan, so a read error is the likely source. The chain carries TRBV20-1 and TRBJ1-2; D is possibly TRBD1 (5 bases). Per germline, CDR1 DFQATT and CDR2 SNEGSKA (reference sequence). The CDR3 runs to 13 residues. CDR3 nucleotides: TGTAGTGCTAGAGACCCTGAGGGGTATGGCTACACCTTG. Its translation is CSARDPEGYGYTL.

This clonotype was found once. A much bigger clone sits one base away, suggesting this may be a read error. The V gene is TRBV20-1, the J gene TRBJ2-7; 11 positions agree with TRBD1. The length of the CDR3 is 13 residues. The ends lost 7 bases at V and 3 bases at J; junction bases unmatched: 5. Germline V lookup: CDR1 DFQATT, CDR2 SNEGSKA (reference sequence). The CDR3 nucleotides are TGCAGTGTACCGGGACAGGGGGTCTACGAGCAGTACTTC. This translates into CSVPGQGVYEQYF.

This clonotype was detected only a few times. The V call is TRBV14, the J call TRBJ1-2; D is unclear. Trimming took 0 bases from V and 3 from J, leaving 2 bases between them. This CDR3 has 12 residues. Germline CDR1 SGHDN, CDR2 FVKESK. CDR3 protein: CASSQEHYGYTF. CDR3 coding DNA: TGTGCCAGCAGCCAAGAACACTATGGCTACACCTTC. The complete variable domain, with remaining parts taken from reference TRBV14 and TRBJ1-2, reads EAGVTQFPSHSVIEKGQTVTLRCDPISGHDNLYWYRRVMGKEIKFLLHFVKESKQDESGMPNNRFLAERTGGTYSTLKVQPAELEDSGVYFCASSQEHYGYTFGSGTRLTVV.

In the case of this clonotype: This could be a read error, since a much larger clone is one nucleotide away. This chain uses TRBV6-2 or TRBV6-3 with TRBJ1-5; D might be TRBD1 (6 bases). Between the trimmed V and J ends, which lost 10 bases and 0 bases, there was a span of 16 bases. The length of the CDR3 is 15 residues. CDR1 and CDR2 from the germline V gene are MNHEY and SVGEGT. This chain's CDR3 is CATFPGQTSNQPQHF. The DNA of the CDR3 is TGTGCCACATTCCCTGGACAGACTAGCAATCAGCCCCAGCATTTT.

In DNA, the CDR3 is TGTGCCAGCAGCGCCCCGGGACTACTTTCCTACGAGCAGTACTTC. As protein: CASSAPGLLSYEQYF. The chain links TRBV5-6 to TRBJ2-7, with 7 bases fitting TRBD2. The germline gives CDR1 SGHDT, CDR2 YYEEEE. CDR3 size: 15 residues. Losses at the gene ends were 4 bases for V and 1 base for J; bases not matched to a gene: 8.